What follows describes a single T cell receptor (beta chain). Its antigen is not identified. Healthy bone marrow donors made up the cohort. This sample stems from a study of cytomegalovirus exposure and HLA in healthy donors. The wider study: Researchers found that 81% of around 400 genotyped donors fell within the Caucasian-associated ancestry cluster.

Trimming left V 7 bases short and J 2 bases short, with 12 bases between. The germline V gene encodes CDR1 MGHDK and CDR2 SYGVNS. The CDR3 is 15 amino acids. Study results and limitations: Trimming of TCR beta V- and J-genes showed a link, identified in a later analysis, to a missense DCLRE1C variant. DRB1 had the most TCR associations and HLA-C the fewest, a later analysis found, with rates varying by HLA locus.

PCR amplification relied on 60 Vbeta primers (plus 13 Jbeta primers). Method: immunoSEQ multiplex PCR; TCRdb's copy keeps in-frame clones and lacks some. The sample records about 180,000 clones, around 80% being singletons. Source material: PBMCs. This rearrangement joins TRBV25-1 to TRBJ2-6; no clear D. The clonotype comes from a woman between 25 and 40 years old in good health and CMV-seronegative. Written as DNA, the CDR3 is TGTGCCAGCACCTCCCCGGTGGCTGGGGCCAACGTCCTGACTTTC. Protein sequence: CASTSPVAGANVLTF.